This T cell receptor beta chain was retrieved from a study of CD8+ T cells in alopecia areata. Study-level points and caveats: A great number of expanded lesional clones endured in scalp and blood during tofacitinib. TCRs were shared less clearly across patients than in mice, possibly for HLA-related reasons. The study found higher clonality in lesional than normal scalp, especially in alopecia totalis/universalis.

RNA was isolated and reverse transcribed to cDNA, the sequencing template. The protocol was immunoSEQ multiplex PCR, while the TCRdb copy is restricted to in-frame clones and leaves out a portion. The repertoire holds 150,000 to 200,000 clones, with 50% to 75% as singletons. CDR1 is SGHVS, CDR2 FNYEAQ, per germline. The CDR3 sequence is 13 residues long. J was trimmed by 3 bases and V by 5 bases; bases with no gene match: 2. A note on this clone: The antigen remains undetermined.

The treatment here: oral pan-JAK inhibitor, 5-10 mg twice daily. The V and J genes are TRBV7-6 and TRBJ1-1, with 8 bases identical to TRBD1. The material sequenced was CD4+ T cells sorted from blood, taken between weeks 55 and 65, from a patient treated with tofacitinib. The origin of this receptor is a human donor with alopecia areata. CDR3 bases: TGTGCCAGCAGCGTGGACAGGGACACTGAAGCTTTCTTT. Protein product: CASSVDRDTEAFF.